Each of the 3 T cell receptor beta chains below was sequenced from the same sample in a study of CD8+CD57+ T cells in acquired aplastic anemia. For CDR3 and TCR beta VDJ profiling, genomic DNA was the template used. A single record per CDR3 protein comes from TCRdb applying MiXCR to the reads. Of roughly 290,000 distinct CDR3 sequences in the sample, around three fifths were seen once. Individuals selected for sequencing had exhibited CD8+CD57+ cell expansion on flow cytometry. Sequencing was performed on sorted CD4+, CD8+, or CD8+CD57+ T cells (not recorded which) from PBMCs. The receptors originated from a human donor with aplastic anemia.

This clonotype showed up many times. The chain has TRBV6-5 and TRBJ1-2; D is uncertain. The CDR3 loop spans 14 amino acids. CDR1 and CDR2 from the germline V gene are MNHEY and SVGAGI. V was cut by 6 bases and J by 4 bases, with 15 bases left in between. CDR3 DNA: TGTGCCAGCAGACGTCGTCCGACTGGCTATGGCTACACCTTC. Encoded protein: CASRRRPTGYGYTF.

This clonotype appeared many times. The chain has TRBV7-9 and TRBJ2-3; D ambiguous. Germline loops: CDR1 SEHNR, CDR2 FQNEAQ (reference sequence). V was pared by 5 bases and J by 9 bases, with 12 bases between. This CDR3 has 12 amino acids. The DNA for the CDR3 is TGTGCCAGCAGCCGAAAAACCGAAACGCAGTATTTT. It encodes CASSRKTETQYF.

This clonotype appeared once. The J gene is TRBJ2-1, the V gene TRBV5-1; D possibly uses TRBD1 or TRBD2 (5 bases each). The CDR3 has 14 residues. V lost 0 bases, J lost 9 bases, and 13 bases lay in between. From germline, CDR1 is SGHRS and CDR2 YFSETQ. This chain's CDR3 is CASSLDRFGGEQFF. Here the CDR3 DNA reads TGCGCCAGCAGCTTGGACCGATTTGGGGGTGAGCAGTTCTTC.